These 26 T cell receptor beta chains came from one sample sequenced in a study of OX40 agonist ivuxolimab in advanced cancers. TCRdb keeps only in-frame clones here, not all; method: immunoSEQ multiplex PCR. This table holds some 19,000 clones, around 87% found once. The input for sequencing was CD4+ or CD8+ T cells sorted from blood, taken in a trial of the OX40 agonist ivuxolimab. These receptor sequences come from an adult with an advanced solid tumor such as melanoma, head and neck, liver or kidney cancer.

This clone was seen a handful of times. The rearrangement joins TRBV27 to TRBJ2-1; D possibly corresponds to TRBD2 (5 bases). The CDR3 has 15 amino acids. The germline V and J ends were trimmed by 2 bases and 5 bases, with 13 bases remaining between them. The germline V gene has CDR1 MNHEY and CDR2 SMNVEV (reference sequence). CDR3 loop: CASSLMRESNNEQFF. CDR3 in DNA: TGTGCCAGCAGTTTAATGAGGGAGAGCAACAATGAGCAGTTCTTC.

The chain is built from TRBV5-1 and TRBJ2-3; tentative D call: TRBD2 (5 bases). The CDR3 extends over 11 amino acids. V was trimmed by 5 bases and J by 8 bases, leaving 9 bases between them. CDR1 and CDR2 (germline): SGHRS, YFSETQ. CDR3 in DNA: TGCGCCAGCAGGGGGAGCGGTACGCAGTATTTT. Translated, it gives CASRGSGTQYF.

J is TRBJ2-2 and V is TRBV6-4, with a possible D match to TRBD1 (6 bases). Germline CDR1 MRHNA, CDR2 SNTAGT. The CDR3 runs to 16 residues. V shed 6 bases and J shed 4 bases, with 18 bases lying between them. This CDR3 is CASRLCRGDCTGELFF. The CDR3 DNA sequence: TGTGCCAGCAGGCTCTGCAGGGGCGATTGCACCGGGGAGCTGTTTTTT.

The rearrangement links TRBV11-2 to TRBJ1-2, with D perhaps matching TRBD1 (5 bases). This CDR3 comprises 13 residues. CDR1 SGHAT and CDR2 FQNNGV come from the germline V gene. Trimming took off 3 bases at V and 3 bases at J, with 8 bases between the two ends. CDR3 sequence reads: CASSLGGDYGYTF. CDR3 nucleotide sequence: TGTGCCAGCAGCTTGGGGGGGGACTATGGCTACACCTTC. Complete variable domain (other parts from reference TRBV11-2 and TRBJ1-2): EAGVAQSPRYKIIEKRQSVAFWCNPISGHATLYWYQQILGQGPKLLIQFQNNGVVDDSQLPKDRFSAERLKGVDSTLKIQPAKLEDSAVYLCASSLGGDYGYTFGSGTRLTVV.

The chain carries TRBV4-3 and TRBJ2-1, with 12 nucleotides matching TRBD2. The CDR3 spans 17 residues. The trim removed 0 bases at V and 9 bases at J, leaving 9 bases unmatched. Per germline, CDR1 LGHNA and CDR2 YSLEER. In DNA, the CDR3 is TGCGCCAGCAGCCAAGATTTCCTAGCGGGAGGGTACGGTGAGCAGTTCTTC. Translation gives CASSQDFLAGGYGEQFF.

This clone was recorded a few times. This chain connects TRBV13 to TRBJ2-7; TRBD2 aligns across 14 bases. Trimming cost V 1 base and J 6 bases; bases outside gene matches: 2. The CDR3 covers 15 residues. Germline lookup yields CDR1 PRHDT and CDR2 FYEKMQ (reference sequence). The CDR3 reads CASSLEGLAGVEQYF. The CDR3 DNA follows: TGTGCCAGCAGCTTAGAGGGACTAGCGGGAGTCGAGCAGTACTTC.

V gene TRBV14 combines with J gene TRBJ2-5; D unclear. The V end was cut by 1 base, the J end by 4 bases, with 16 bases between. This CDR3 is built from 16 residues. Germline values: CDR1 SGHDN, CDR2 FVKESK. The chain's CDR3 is CASSQVIGNYGETQYF. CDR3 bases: TGTGCCAGCAGCCAAGTAATTGGTAATTATGGAGAGACCCAGTACTTC.

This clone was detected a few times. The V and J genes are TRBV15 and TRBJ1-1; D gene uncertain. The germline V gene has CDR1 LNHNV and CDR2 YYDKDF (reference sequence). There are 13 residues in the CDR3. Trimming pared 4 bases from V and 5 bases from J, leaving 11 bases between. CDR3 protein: CATSTSTRTEAFF. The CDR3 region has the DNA TGTGCCACCAGCACGTCGACTCGGACTGAAGCTTTCTTT.

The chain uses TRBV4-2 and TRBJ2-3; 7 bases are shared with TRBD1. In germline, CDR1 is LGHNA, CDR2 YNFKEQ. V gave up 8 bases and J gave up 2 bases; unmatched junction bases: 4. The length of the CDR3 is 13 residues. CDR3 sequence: CASGQDPTDTQYF. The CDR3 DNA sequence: TGTGCCAGCGGACAGGATCCCACAGATACGCAGTATTTT.

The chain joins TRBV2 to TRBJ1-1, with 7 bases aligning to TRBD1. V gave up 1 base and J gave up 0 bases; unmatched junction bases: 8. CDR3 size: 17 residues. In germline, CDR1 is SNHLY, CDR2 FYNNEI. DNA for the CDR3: TGTGCCAGCAGTGAAGAAGGAGGGGGCAGCTTGAACACTGAAGCTTTCTTT. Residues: CASSEEGGGSLNTEAFF. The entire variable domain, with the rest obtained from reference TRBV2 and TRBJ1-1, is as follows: EPEVTQTPSHQVTQMGQEVILRCVPISNHLYFYWYRQILGQKVEFLVSFYNNEISEKSEIFDDQFSVERPDGSNFTLKIRSTKLEDSAMYFCASSEEGGGSLNTEAFFGQGTRLTVV.

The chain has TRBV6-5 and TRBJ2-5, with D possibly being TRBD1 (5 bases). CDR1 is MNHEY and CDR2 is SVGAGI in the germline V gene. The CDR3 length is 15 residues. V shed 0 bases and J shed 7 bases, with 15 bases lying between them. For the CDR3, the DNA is TGTGCCAGCAGTTACTCGATTAACGGCCAGGGGACCCAGTACTTC. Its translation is CASSYSINGQGTQYF.

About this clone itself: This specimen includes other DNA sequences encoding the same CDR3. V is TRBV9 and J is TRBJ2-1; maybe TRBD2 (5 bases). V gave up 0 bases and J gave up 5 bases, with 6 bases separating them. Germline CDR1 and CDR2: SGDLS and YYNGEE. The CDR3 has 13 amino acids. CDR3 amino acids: CASSVGTHNEQFF. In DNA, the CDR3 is TGTGCCAGCAGCGTAGGGACTCACAATGAGCAGTTCTTC.

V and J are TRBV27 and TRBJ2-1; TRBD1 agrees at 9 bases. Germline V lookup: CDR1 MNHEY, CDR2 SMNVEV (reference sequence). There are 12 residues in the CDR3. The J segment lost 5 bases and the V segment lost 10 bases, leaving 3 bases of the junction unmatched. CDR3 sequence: CATRTGDNEQFF. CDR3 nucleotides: TGTGCCACCCGGACAGGGGACAATGAGCAGTTCTTC.

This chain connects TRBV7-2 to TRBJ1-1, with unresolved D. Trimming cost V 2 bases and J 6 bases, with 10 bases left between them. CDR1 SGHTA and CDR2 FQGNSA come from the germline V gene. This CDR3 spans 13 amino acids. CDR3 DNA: TGTGCCAGCAGCTTATCGGGAGGTCCTGAAGCTTTCTTT. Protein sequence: CASSLSGGPEAFF.

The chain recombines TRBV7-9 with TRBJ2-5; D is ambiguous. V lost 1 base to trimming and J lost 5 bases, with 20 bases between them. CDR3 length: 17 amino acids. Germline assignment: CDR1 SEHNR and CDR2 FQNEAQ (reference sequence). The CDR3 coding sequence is TGTGCCAGCAGCTTAGTGTTAGGGCCGCTCATATCGGAGACCCAGTACTTC. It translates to CASSLVLGPLISETQYF.

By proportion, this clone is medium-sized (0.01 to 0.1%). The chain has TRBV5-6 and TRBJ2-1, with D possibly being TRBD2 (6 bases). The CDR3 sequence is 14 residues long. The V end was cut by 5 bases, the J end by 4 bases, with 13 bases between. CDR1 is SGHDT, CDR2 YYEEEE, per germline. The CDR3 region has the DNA TGTGCCAGCAGACAAACGGGGGTGTACAATGAGCAGTTCTTC. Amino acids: CASRQTGVYNEQFF.

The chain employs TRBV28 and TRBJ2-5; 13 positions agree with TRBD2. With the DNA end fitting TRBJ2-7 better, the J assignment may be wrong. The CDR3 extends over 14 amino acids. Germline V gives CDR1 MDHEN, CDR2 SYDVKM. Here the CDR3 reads CASSLGLAGDEQYF. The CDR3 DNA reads TGTGCCAGCAGTCTAGGACTAGCGGGAGACGAGCAGTACTTC.

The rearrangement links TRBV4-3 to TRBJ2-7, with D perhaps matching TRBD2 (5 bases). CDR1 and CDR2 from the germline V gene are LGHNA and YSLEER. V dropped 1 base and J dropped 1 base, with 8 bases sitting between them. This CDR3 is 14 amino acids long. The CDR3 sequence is CASSQGLASYEQYF. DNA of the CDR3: TGCGCCAGCAGCCAAGGGCTAGCTTCCTACGAGCAGTACTTC.

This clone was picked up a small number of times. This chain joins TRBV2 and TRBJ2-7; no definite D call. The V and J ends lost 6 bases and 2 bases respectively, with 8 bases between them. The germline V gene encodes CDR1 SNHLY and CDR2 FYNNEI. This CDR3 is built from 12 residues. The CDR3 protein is CASRRPPYEQYF. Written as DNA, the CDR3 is TGTGCCAGCAGAAGGCCTCCCTACGAGCAGTACTTC.

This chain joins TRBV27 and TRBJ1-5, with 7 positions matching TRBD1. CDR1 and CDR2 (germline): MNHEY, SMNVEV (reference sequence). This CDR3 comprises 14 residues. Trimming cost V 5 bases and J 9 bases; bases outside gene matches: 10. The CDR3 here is CASSLGQLEGPQHF. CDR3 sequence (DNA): TGTGCCAGCAGTCTGGGACAGCTTGAGGGGCCCCAGCATTTT.

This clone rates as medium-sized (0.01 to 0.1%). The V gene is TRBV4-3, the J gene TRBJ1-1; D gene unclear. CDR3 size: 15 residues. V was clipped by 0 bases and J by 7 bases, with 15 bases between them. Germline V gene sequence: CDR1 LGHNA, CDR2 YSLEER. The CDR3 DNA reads TGCGCCAGCAGCCAAGAGGTACGGTATTTGGGTGAAGCTTTCTTT. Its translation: CASSQEVRYLGEAFF.

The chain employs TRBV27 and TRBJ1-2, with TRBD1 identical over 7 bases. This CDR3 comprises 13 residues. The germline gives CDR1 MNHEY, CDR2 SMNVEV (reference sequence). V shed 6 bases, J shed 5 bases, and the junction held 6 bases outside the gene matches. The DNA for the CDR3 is TGTGCCAGCAGACAGGGGATTATTTATGGCTACACCTTC. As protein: CASRQGIIYGYTF.

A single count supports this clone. CDR3 in DNA: TGTGCCAGCAGCACCATCCCGACAGGGAAGCGCGAGCAGTACTTC. Translation: CASSTIPTGKREQYF. This chain connects TRBV21-1 to TRBJ2-7; the D call of TRBD1 is as the table states it, not checked on the DNA. TRBV21-1 is deemed a pseudogene. The CDR3 is 15 amino acids.

In DNA, the CDR3 is TGTGCCATCTCAGGTTTCACAGGGAGTAATAACTATGGCTACACCTTC. It encodes CAISGFTGSNNYGYTF. J is TRBJ1-2 and V is TRBV28; D perhaps matches TRBD1 (6 bases). Trimming stripped 10 bases from V and 1 base from J, with 22 bases between. CDR1 is MDHEN and CDR2 is SYDVKM in the germline V gene. The CDR3 has 16 amino acids.

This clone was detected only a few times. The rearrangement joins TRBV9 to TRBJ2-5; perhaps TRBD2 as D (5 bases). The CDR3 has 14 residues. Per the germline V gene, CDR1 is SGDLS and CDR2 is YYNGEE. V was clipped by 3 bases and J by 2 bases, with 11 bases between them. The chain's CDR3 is CASSDPAEQETQYF. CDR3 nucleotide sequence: TGTGCCAGCAGCGACCCAGCGGAACAAGAGACCCAGTACTTC. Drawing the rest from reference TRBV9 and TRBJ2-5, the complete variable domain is DSGVTQTPKHLITATGQRVTLRCSPRSGDLSVYWYQQSLDQGLQFLIQYYNGEERAKGNILERFSAQQFPDLHSELNLSSLELGDSALYFCASSDPAEQETQYFGPGTRLLVL.

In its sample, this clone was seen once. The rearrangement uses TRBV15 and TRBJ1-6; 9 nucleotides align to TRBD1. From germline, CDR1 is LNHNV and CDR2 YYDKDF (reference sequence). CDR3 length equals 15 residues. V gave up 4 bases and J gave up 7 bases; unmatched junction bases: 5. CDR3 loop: CATSNDRGGNSPLHF. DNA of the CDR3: TGTGCCACCAGCAATGACAGGGGGGGAAATTCACCCCTCCACTTT.